One sample yielded the 10 T cell receptor beta chains listed below, sequenced in a study of T-cell memory formation after mild COVID-19. One entry per CDR3 protein, called by TCRdb with MiXCR from the 5' RACE reads. The profile shows 450,000 or so distinct CDR3 sequences, roughly 25% of them singletons. Sample: PBMCs or a T cell subset sorted from them (not recorded which). These receptors all stem from an adult woman who had mild COVID-19 (a few samples of this study predate the infection). Cell type and time point are not known.

This clonotype was observed a few times. CDR3 region: CASSPSLLPNTGELFF. CDR3 sequence (DNA): TGTGCCAGCTCACCTTCTTTACTCCCGAACACCGGGGAGCTGTTTTTT. The rearrangement joins TRBV18 to TRBJ2-2; unclear D gene. The CDR3 length is 16 residues. Per the germline V gene, CDR1 is KGHSH and CDR2 is LQKENI. Trimming removed 3 bases at V and 0 bases at J, with 11 bases between.

V gene TRBV10-3 combines with J gene TRBJ2-7; D gene unclear. The length of the CDR3 is 12 residues. Germline CDR1 is ENHRY and CDR2 is SYGVKD. V was trimmed by 0 bases and J by 6 bases, leaving 6 bases between them. CDR3 nucleotide sequence: TGTGCCATCAGTGAGTCGGGCAGCGAGCAGTACTTC. It specifies CAISESGSEQYF.

The chain has TRBV7-9 and TRBJ1-1, with D hard to call. Trimming took 4 bases from V and 2 from J, leaving 17 bases between them. In germline, CDR1 is SEHNR, CDR2 FQNEAQ (reference sequence). The CDR3 has 16 residues. Here the CDR3 reads CASSSLRGRLNTEAFF. For the CDR3, the DNA is TGTGCCAGCAGCTCGTTGCGGGGTCGCCTTAACACTGAAGCTTTCTTT.

The J gene is TRBJ1-2, the V gene TRBV29-1; weak D call: TRBD1 (5 bases). The germline V and J ends were trimmed by 2 bases and 4 bases, with 8 bases remaining between them. This CDR3 spans 12 amino acids. Germline V gene lookup returns CDR1 SQVTM and CDR2 ANQGSEA. The CDR3 loop is CSVEFGGYGYTF. The CDR3 DNA reads as TGCAGCGTTGAATTCGGGGGCTATGGCTACACCTTC.

This clonotype was observed a handful of times. The V call is TRBV5-1, the J call TRBJ1-1; no definite D call. The CDR3 sequence is 12 residues long. CDR1 and CDR2 (germline): SGHRS, YFSETQ. V was clipped by 6 bases and J by 2 bases, with 8 bases between them. CDR3 nucleotides: TGCGCCAGCAAACTGGGAAACACTGAAGCTTTCTTT. Amino acids: CASKLGNTEAFF.

This clonotype was recorded a few times. CDR3 bases: TGTGCCAGCAGTTCTCTAGCGGGACAATGGAACACTGAAGCTTTCTTT. Its protein is CASSSLAGQWNTEAFF. The rearrangement uses TRBV27 and TRBJ1-1, with a tentative D call TRBD1 (6 bases). The V gene lost 4 bases and the J gene lost 1 base, with 16 bases spanning the gap. Per the germline V gene, CDR1 is MNHEY and CDR2 is SMNVEV (reference sequence). The CDR3 is 16 amino acids.

This clonotype was seen repeatedly, ten times or more. V is TRBV20-1 and J is TRBJ2-1, with TRBD2 matching 13 bases. There are 18 residues in the CDR3. Germline CDR1 DFQATT, CDR2 SNEGSKA (reference sequence). Trimming took 3 bases from V and 0 from J; bases not matched to a gene: 8. The CDR3 loop reads CSASGLAGVRSSYNEQFF. The CDR3 bases are TGCAGTGCTAGTGGACTAGCGGGAGTCCGAAGCTCCTACAATGAGCAGTTCTTC.

The chain joins TRBV24-1 to TRBJ2-2; the D gene is possibly TRBD1 (6 bases). Per germline, CDR1 KGHDR and CDR2 SFDVKD. The V and J ends lost 4 bases and 7 bases respectively, with 12 bases between them. The CDR3 runs to 14 residues. CDR3 residues: CATSDSAGVGELFF. The DNA for the CDR3 is TGTGCCACCAGTGACTCGGCAGGGGTCGGGGAGCTGTTTTTT.

This clonotype appeared a few times. This chain connects TRBV7-8 to TRBJ2-5; 9 bases line up with TRBD2. CDR1 SGHVS and CDR2 FQNEAQ come from the germline V gene. The CDR3 is 15 amino acids. Unmatched junction bases numbered 4, after V lost 3 bases and J lost 2 bases. The CDR3 here is CASSFQRGAQETQYF. In nucleotides, the CDR3 is TGTGCCAGCAGCTTTCAGCGGGGGGCTCAAGAGACCCAGTACTTC.

The gene calls are TRBV4-3 and TRBJ2-2; the D gene is possibly TRBD1 (6 bases). Trimming took off 3 bases at V and 7 bases at J, with 21 bases between the two ends. The CDR3 extends over 17 amino acids. Germline V gene lookup returns CDR1 LGHNA and CDR2 YSLEER. CDR3 nucleotide sequence: TGCGCCAGCAGCCAGGAACCGCAGGACAGATCCATCGGGGAGCTGTTTTTT. This codes for CASSQEPQDRSIGELFF.